A selection of T cell receptor beta chains follows, all from one sample in a study. TCRdb processed the RT-PCR reads anew with MiXCR; each CDR3 protein has one entry. This sample carries fewer than 800,000 distinct CDR3 sequences, more than 13% of them seen once, and the ten largest clones take roughly 3.9%. Input material: memory CD4+ T cells from blood. The receptor set was obtained from a female donor in good health, serving as a healthy control. CDR3s include the opening cysteine and the closing phenylalanine or tryptophan. D genes are given only for firm matches. Size values are once, few and many counts, or a class for expanded clones, and some rows have none.

d_call | j_call | v_call | clone_size | cdr3_aa | cdr3_nt
- | TRBJ2-7 | TRBV20-1 | many | CSANPQGYSYEQYF | TGCAGTGCCAACCCCCAGGGTTATTCCTACGAGCAGTACTTC
- | TRBJ1-5 | TRBV12-3/TRBV12-4 | few | CASSFRAEQPQHF | TGTGCCAGCAGTTTCAGGGCTGAACAGCCCCAGCATTTT
- | TRBJ2-6 | TRBV6-2/TRBV6-3 | few | CASRSGAGANVLTF | TGTGCCAGCAGGTCAGGGGCTGGGGCCAACGTCCTGACTTTC
- | TRBJ2-3 | TRBV12-3/TRBV12-4 | - | CASTLGGYGQYF | TGTGCCAGCACGCTCGGAGGGTACGGGCAGTATTTT
TRBD1 | TRBJ1-1 | TRBV20-1 | once | CSARGTGKAFF | TGCAGTGCTAGAGGGACAGGAAAAGCTTTCTTT
- | TRBJ2-1 | TRBV6-2/TRBV6-3 | few | CASSLAEGSSYNEQFF | TGTGCCAGCAGTTTAGCGGAGGGGAGCTCCTACAATGAGCAGTTCTTC
TRBD1 | TRBJ1-2 | TRBV7-2 | - | CASSLMTGDYGYTF | TGTGCCAGCAGCCTTATGACAGGGGACTATGGCTACACCTTC
TRBD2 | TRBJ2-1 | TRBV5-1 | - | CASSLGRGGDYNEQFF | TGCGCCAGCAGCTTGGGCCGGGGGGGGGACTACAATGAGCAGTTCTTC
TRBD1 | TRBJ1-2 | TRBV5-1 | few | CASSTTGANYGYTF | TGCGCCAGCAGCACCACAGGGGCTAACTATGGCTACACCTTC
- | TRBJ1-1 | TRBV20-1 | few | CSAPSGHSLTEAFF | TGCAGTGCTCCCAGCGGACATAGCCTGACTGAAGCTTTCTTT
- | TRBJ2-7 | TRBV5-8 | many | CASSLEGFFEQYF | TGTGCCAGCAGCTTGGAAGGGTTCTTCGAGCAGTACTTC
- | TRBJ2-7 | TRBV13 | few | CASSRGPGSNEQYF | TGTGCCAGCAGTCGAGGCCCGGGGTCCAACGAGCAGTACTTC
TRBD2 | TRBJ2-5 | TRBV4-2 | - | CASSQEAGTSGGEETQYF | TGTGCCAGCAGCCAAGAGGCGGGGACTAGCGGGGGTGAAGAGACCCAGTACTTC
TRBD1 | TRBJ1-2 | TRBV7-6 | many | CASSLQGAEGYTF | TGTGCCAGCAGCCTACAGGGGGCGGAAGGCTACACCTTC
- | TRBJ1-1 | TRBV18 | - | CASSRARTDNTEAFF | TGTGCCAGTTCCCGGGCCAGGACAGATAACACTGAAGCTTTCTTT
- | TRBJ2-3 | TRBV4-3 | many | CASSRREADTQYF | TGCGCCAGCAGCCGCCGAGAGGCAGATACGCAGTATTTT
- | TRBJ1-3 | TRBV6-6 | - | CASQRDTIYF | TGTGCCAGTCAACGGGACACCATATATTTT
TRBD1 | TRBJ2-1 | TRBV9 | few | CASSAIDRGNEQFF | TGTGCCAGCAGCGCTATAGACAGGGGCAATGAGCAGTTCTTC
TRBD2 | TRBJ2-2 | TRBV20-1 | few | CSARISRTSLTGELFF | TGCAGTGCTAGGATTTCCAGGACTAGCTTAACCGGGGAGCTGTTTTTT
- | TRBJ2-7 | TRBV20-1 | - | CSAPRVYEQYF | TGCAGTGCCCCTCGGGTCTACGAGCAGTACTTC
TRBD2 | TRBJ2-5 | TRBV7-9 | - | CASTAGGMKTQYF | TGTGCCTCTACGGCGGGGGGAATGAAGACCCAGTACTTC
- | TRBJ2-7 | TRBV30 | many | CAWSQYYEQYF | TGTGCCTGGAGTCAATACTACGAGCAGTACTTC
TRBD1 | TRBJ1-1 | TRBV11-2 | few | CASSMDRATEAFF | TGTGCCAGCAGCATGGACAGGGCAACTGAAGCTTTCTTT
TRBD1 | TRBJ1-1 | TRBV7-3 | many | CASSWTGGTEAFF | TGTGCCAGCAGCTGGACAGGGGGCACTGAAGCTTTCTTT
TRBD1 | TRBJ2-1 | TRBV5-1 | - | CASSGTASNSNEQFF | TGCGCCAGCAGCGGGACAGCATCTAATTCCAATGAGCAGTTCTTC
- | TRBJ1-1 | TRBV29-1 | many | CSVQPGAEGTEAFF | TGCAGCGTTCAACCGGGGGCGGAAGGTACTGAAGCTTTCTTT
- | TRBJ1-5 | TRBV7-2 | few | CASSLVPGRPGSNQPQHF | TGTGCCAGCAGCTTAGTCCCGGGACGGCCGGGAAGCAATCAGCCCCAGCATTTT
TRBD1 | TRBJ1-2 | TRBV7-9 | few | CASSLSPGQGAHYGYTF | TGTGCCAGCAGCTTATCCCCCGGACAGGGGGCCCACTATGGCTACACCTTC
- | TRBJ2-5 | TRBV7-2 | - | CASSYLLSHQETQYF | TGTGCCAGCAGCTACCTTCTCTCCCACCAAGAGACCCAGTACTTC
TRBD1 | TRBJ2-2 | TRBV5-5 | few | CASSFGQGVTGELFF | TGTGCCAGCAGCTTTGGACAGGGGGTCACCGGGGAGCTGTTTTTT
- | TRBJ2-5 | TRBV28 | - | CASGAETQYF | TGTGCCAGCGGTGCGGAGACCCAGTACTTC
TRBD2 | TRBJ2-1 | TRBV6-2/TRBV6-3 | - | CASRTPGLPEQFF | TGTGCCAGCAGAACACCGGGACTACCCGAGCAGTTCTTC
TRBD1 | TRBJ2-1 | TRBV7-2 | - | CASSFGQEGNEQFF | TGTGCCAGCAGCTTCGGACAGGAAGGCAATGAGCAGTTCTTC
- | TRBJ2-7 | TRBV20-1 | few | CSAEKDRISYEQYF | TGCAGTGCTGAAAAGGACAGAATCTCCTACGAGCAGTACTTC
- | TRBJ1-1 | TRBV18 | many | CASSPGRANTEAFF | TGTGCCAGCTCACCGGGCAGGGCCAACACTGAAGCTTTCTTT
- | TRBJ1-1 | TRBV7-8 | - | CASSSPPRNTEAFF | TGTGCCAGCAGCTCCCCCCCAAGGAACACTGAAGCTTTCTTT
- | TRBJ1-6 | TRBV3-1 | many | CASSQGQHSPLHF | TGTGCCAGCAGCCAAGGGCAGCATTCACCCCTCCACTTT
TRBD2 | TRBJ2-1 | TRBV9 | - | CASSVGAGGLNEQFF | TGTGCCAGCAGCGTAGGGGCGGGGGGGCTTAATGAGCAGTTCTTC
- | TRBJ2-5 | TRBV28 | - | CASSGSPQETQYF | TGTGCCAGCAGCGGCAGCCCCCAAGAGACCCAGTACTTC
TRBD2 | TRBJ2-1 | TRBV18 | many | CASSPLVLAGDEQFF | TGTGCCAGCTCACCACTTGTACTAGCGGGAGATGAGCAGTTCTTC
TRBD2 | TRBJ2-5 | TRBV29-1 | many | CTIIAGGETQYF | TGCACCATTATAGCGGGAGGAGAGACCCAGTACTTC
- | TRBJ1-3 | TRBV3-1 | few | CASSPALGNTIYF | TGTGCCAGCAGCCCCGCCCTCGGAAACACCATATATTTT
TRBD1 | TRBJ1-2 | TRBV5-5 | few | CASSWGTGNGYTF | TGTGCCAGCAGCTGGGGGACAGGGAATGGCTACACCTTC
- | TRBJ2-3 | TRBV29-1 | many | CSVKGGSRGSTDTQYF | TGCAGCGTTAAAGGTGGCTCCCGGGGGAGCACAGATACGCAGTATTTT
TRBD1 | TRBJ2-3 | TRBV12-3/TRBV12-4 | - | CASSSHRGVEDTQYF | TGTGCCAGCAGTTCCCACAGGGGAGTTGAAGATACGCAGTATTTT
TRBD1 | TRBJ1-6 | TRBV7-2 | few | CASSSQGSYNSPLHF | TGTGCCAGCAGCTCACAGGGGTCCTATAATTCACCCCTCCACTTT
- | TRBJ1-5 | TRBV6-2/TRBV6-3 | many | CASSYVGAHQPQHF | TGTGCCAGCAGTTACGTAGGGGCCCATCAGCCCCAGCATTTT
- | TRBJ2-1 | TRBV9 | many | CASSVNGIGTEQFF | TGTGCCAGCAGCGTAAACGGGATAGGGACTGAGCAGTTCTTC
- | TRBJ2-1 | TRBV12-3/TRBV12-4 | many | CATKTVYNEQFF | TGTGCCACCAAGACTGTGTACAATGAGCAGTTCTTC
- | TRBJ1-2 | TRBV28 | many | CASSFKDRNYGYTF | TGTGCCAGCAGTTTCAAGGACAGAAACTATGGCTACACCTTC
- | TRBJ1-2 | TRBV6-5 | - | CASREAGLYGYTF | TGTGCCAGCAGGGAAGCGGGGCTCTATGGCTACACCTTC
- | TRBJ2-1 | TRBV24-1 | many | CATSDEGEQFF | TGTGCCACCAGTGATGAGGGAGAGCAGTTCTTC
TRBD2 | TRBJ2-6 | TRBV28 | - | CASSLRLAVITASGANVLTF | TGTGCCAGCAGTCTCCGACTAGCGGTCATTACTGCCTCTGGGGCCAACGTCCTGACTTTC
TRBD2 | TRBJ2-3 | TRBV4-1 | few | CASSRVASGYSTDTQYF | TGCGCCAGCAGCCGCGTGGCTAGCGGATACAGCACAGATACGCAGTATTTT
- | TRBJ2-7 | TRBV7-9 | - | CASSPRAQGIHEQYF | TGTGCCAGCAGCCCACGCGCCCAGGGTATCCACGAGCAGTACTTC